The source of this T cell receptor (beta chain) is a study of blood T cells in healthy people across ages. The germline V and J ends were trimmed by 4 bases and 4 bases, with 17 bases remaining between them. The CDR3 is made up of 15 amino acids. Germline lookup yields CDR1 SGHRS and CDR2 YFSETQ. Together with a sample-barcoded 5' primer, a J-beta primer mix was included in a second PCR lasting about 7 to 11 cycles. MiXCR, run by TCRdb on the 5' RACE reads, gives a single entry per CDR3 protein. The sample yields about 1 million distinct CDR3 sequences, over 35% seen once. This sequence originates from a woman aged 55-75 years in good health. The chain links TRBV5-1 to TRBJ2-5, with a tentative D call TRBD1 (6 bases). Sequencing input: blood. Written as DNA, the CDR3 is TGCGCCAGCAGCGAAAGGGCGGGCAGGGGAGAGACCCAGTACTTC. Amino acids: CASSERAGRGETQYF.